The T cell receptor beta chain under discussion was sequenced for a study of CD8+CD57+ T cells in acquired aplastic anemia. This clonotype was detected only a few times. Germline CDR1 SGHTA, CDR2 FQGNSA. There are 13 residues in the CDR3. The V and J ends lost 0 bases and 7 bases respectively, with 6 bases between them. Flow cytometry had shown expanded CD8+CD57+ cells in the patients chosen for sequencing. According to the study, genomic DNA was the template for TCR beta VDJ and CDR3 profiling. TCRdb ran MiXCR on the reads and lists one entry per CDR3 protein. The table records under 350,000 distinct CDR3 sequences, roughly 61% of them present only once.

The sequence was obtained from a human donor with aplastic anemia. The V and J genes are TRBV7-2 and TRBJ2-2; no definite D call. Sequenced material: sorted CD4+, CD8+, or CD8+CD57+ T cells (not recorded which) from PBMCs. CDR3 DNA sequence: TGTGCCAGCAGCTTAGCTTGGGTCGGGGAGCTGTTTTTT. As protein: CASSLAWVGELFF.